The clone carrying this T cell receptor beta chain was counted many times. Its antigen is undetermined. This sample stems from a study of T cells after posttransplantation cyclophosphamide. Busulfan-fludarabine conditioning, marrow transplant, and cyclophosphamide on days +3 and +4 were administered. General study results and limits: Blood and skin or GI T cell repertoires showed limited TRB overlap.

Method: immunoSEQ multiplex PCR; TCRdb's copy keeps in-frame clones and lacks some. Singletons are absent from the sample, which has several thousand clones. This TCR derives from a female patient in her 30s who received an allogeneic stem cell transplant from an unrelated donor, was CMV-positive, and had acute and chronic GVHD. Some T cells may be provided by the graft donor. The sequencing used PBMCs, collected after allogeneic stem cell transplant with posttransplant cyclophosphamide.

The DNA of the CDR3 is TGTGCCAGCAGCTGGGACATACATGGCTATGGCTACACCTTC. It encodes CASSWDIHGYGYTF. The V and J genes are TRBV5-5 and TRBJ1-2; a possible D gene is TRBD1 (6 bases). In germline, CDR1 is SGHKS, CDR2 YYEKEE (reference sequence). V gave up 3 bases and J gave up 4 bases, with 13 bases separating them. This CDR3 spans 14 amino acids.